This is a list of T cell receptor beta chains from one sample in a study of spatial heterogeneity in lung cancer. TCRdb re-called the 5' RACE reads through MiXCR, storing one row per CDR3 protein. The table includes about 4,900 distinct CDR3 sequences, around 13% detected once. The material sequenced was lung tumor tissue, taken at surgery. The receptors were sampled from a female donor with early-stage non-small cell lung cancer. CDR3s include the opening cysteine and the closing phenylalanine or tryptophan. Fields, in order: V gene, clone size, D gene, J gene, CDR3 DNA, CDR3 protein. The D gene is left open where the match is weak. The size entry is marked missing in some rows and otherwise reads once, few, many or a size class.

>TRBV29-1|medium-sized|-|TRBJ1-2
TGCAGCGCCATGACGGGCCTCCAGGGCGGTGGCTACACCTTC
CSAMTGLQGGGYTF
>TRBV10-2|many|-|TRBJ2-2
TGCGCCAGCAGTGAAACTCAGCCCGGGGAGCTGTTTTTT
CASSETQPGELFF
>TRBV9|large|-|TRBJ2-1
TGTGCCAGCAGCGTAGCCCCCGCGACAGGGGAGGGTGAGCAGTTCTTC
CASSVAPATGEGEQFF
>TRBV20-1|medium-sized|TRBD1|TRBJ1-4
TGCAGTGCCCGGGACAGGGGGGCAGGTGAAAAACTGTTTTTT
CSARDRGAGEKLFF
>TRBV11-2|-|-|TRBJ2-7
TGTGCCAGCACCCCGTCGAGCAAAGGGGTCTACGAGCAGTACTTC
CASTPSSKGVYEQYF
>TRBV11-2|large|TRBD1|TRBJ2-7
TGTGCCAGCAGGTCGCAGGGGGCCGCCTACGAGCAGTACTTC
CASRSQGAAYEQYF
>TRBV7-2|medium-sized|-|TRBJ2-7
TGTGCCAGCAGCTCGACGGGTCCCTACGAGCAGTACTTC
CASSSTGPYEQYF
>TRBV6-6|medium-sized|-|TRBJ1-2
TGTGCCAGCAGTTACGGGCAGGAGATATACGGCTACACCTTC
CASSYGQEIYGYTF
>TRBV24-1|medium-sized|-|TRBJ2-5
TGTGCCACCGCGGGTTCTGGGGAGACCCAGTACTTC
CATAGSGETQYF
>TRBV20-1|large|-|TRBJ2-7
TGCAGTGCTCACCGGGACGGGAGCTCCTACGAGCAGTACTTC
CSAHRDGSSYEQYF
>TRBV13|few|TRBD1|TRBJ2-7
TGTGCCAGCAGCTTGTACAGGGGGCCCTACGAGCAGTACTTC
CASSLYRGPYEQYF
>TRBV28|medium-sized|TRBD1|TRBJ1-5
TGTGCCAGCAGTTTGGGGGACAGGGGCTATTTT
CASSLGDRGYF
>TRBV5-4|-|-|TRBJ2-5
TGTGCCAGCAGGGCCGGGACCGAAGAGACCAAGTACTTC
CASRAGTEETKYF
>TRBV11-2|medium-sized|TRBD2|TRBJ2-1
TGTGCCAGCACCCTAGCGGGGGGATCCTACAATGAGCAGTTCTTC
CASTLAGGSYNEQFF
>TRBV29-1|many|-|TRBJ1-1
TGCAGCGTTGAAAGGACGCAGGGGCAGGTTAGTGAAGCTTTCTTT
CSVERTQGQVSEAFF
>TRBV18|medium-sized|TRBD2|TRBJ2-3
TGTGCCAGCTCACCAAGTCTTAGCGGGGGGCCCACAGATACGCAGTATTTT
CASSPSLSGGPTDTQYF
>TRBV7-2|-|TRBD1|TRBJ2-1
TGTGCCAGCAGCTTAGCCGTCTCACTAGGGGGCGAGCAGTTCTTC
CASSLAVSLGGEQFF
>TRBV28|few|TRBD1|TRBJ2-1
TGTGCCAGCAGCCTTTCGACAGGGCATGAGCAGTTCTTC
CASSLSTGHEQFF
>TRBV12-3/TRBV12-4|medium-sized|-|TRBJ2-2
TGTGCCAGCAGTTTAGGCCAGGCACTACTTACCGGGGAGCTGTTTTTT
CASSLGQALLTGELFF
>TRBV7-2|-|-|TRBJ2-5
TGTGCCAGCAGCGGAGGTAGGAGAAGAGAGACCCAGTACTTC
CASSGGRRRETQYF